This T cell receptor beta chain was sequenced for a study of blood T cells in healthy people across ages. Study findings and constraints: TCR beta diversity correlated strongly with naive T cell percentage. TCR beta diversity per million T cells fell roughly linearly with age.

Germline loops: CDR1 SNHLY, CDR2 FYNNEI. The CDR3 runs to 16 residues. Unmatched junction bases numbered 9, after V lost 5 bases and J lost 4 bases. A note on this clonotype: Its antigen remains unidentified.

A J-beta primer mix and a sample-barcoded 5' primer were used in a second PCR of roughly 6 to 12 cycles. TCRdb re-derived calls from the 5' RACE reads in MiXCR, one entry per CDR3 protein. Of around 1.5 million distinct CDR3 sequences detected, almost 35% appear once; the ten largest clones hold about 11%. This sequence originates from a woman in her 30s in good health. The rearrangement links TRBV2 to TRBJ2-3; 10 positions match TRBD2. Input material: blood. CDR3 sequence reads: CASSRPSGSKSDTQYF. The CDR3 DNA is TGTGCCAGCAGTCGTCCTAGCGGGAGCAAATCAGATACGCAGTATTTT.